This T cell receptor beta chain was sequenced in a study of T cell repertoires in cytomegalovirus infection. This clonotype appeared a few times. Its specificity is not known. MiXCR, run by TCRdb on the reads, gives a single entry per CDR3 protein. The sample holds some 38,000 distinct CDR3 sequences; about 48% are singletons and the top ten take 80% to 95%. The sequenced sample was CD8+ T cells from cultured PBMCs, obtained from culture after CMV antigen stimulation. This TCR derives from a human donor in good health (CMV status not recorded). Some clones in this sample may be carry-over from other donors' samples.

As DNA, the CDR3 is TGTGCCAGCAGCTTACGGCCGGGGCCGAACACTGAAGCTTTCTTT. Translated: CASSLRPGPNTEAFF. This rearrangement joins TRBV7-4 to TRBJ1-1; D may be TRBD1 (5 bases). CDR1 is SGHVT and CDR2 is SQSDAQ in the germline V gene. Trimming took 2 bases from V and 1 from J, leaving 11 bases between them. CDR3 length: 15 residues.